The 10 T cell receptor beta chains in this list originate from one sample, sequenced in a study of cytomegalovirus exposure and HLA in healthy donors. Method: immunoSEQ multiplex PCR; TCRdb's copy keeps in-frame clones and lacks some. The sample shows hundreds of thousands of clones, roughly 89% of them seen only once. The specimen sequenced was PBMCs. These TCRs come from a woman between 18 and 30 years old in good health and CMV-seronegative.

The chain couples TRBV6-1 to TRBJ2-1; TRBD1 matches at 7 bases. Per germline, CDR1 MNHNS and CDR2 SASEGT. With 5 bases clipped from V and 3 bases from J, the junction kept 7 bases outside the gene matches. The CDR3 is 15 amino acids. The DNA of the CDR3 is TGTGCCAGCAGTCATACCCGGGACAGCTACAATGAGCAGTTCTTC. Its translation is CASSHTRDSYNEQFF.

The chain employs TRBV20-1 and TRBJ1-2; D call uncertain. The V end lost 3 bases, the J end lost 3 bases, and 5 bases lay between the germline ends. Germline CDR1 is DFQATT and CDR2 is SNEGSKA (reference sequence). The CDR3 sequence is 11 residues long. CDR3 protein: CSASRDYGYTF. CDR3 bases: TGCAGTGCTAGCCGGGACTATGGCTACACCTTC.

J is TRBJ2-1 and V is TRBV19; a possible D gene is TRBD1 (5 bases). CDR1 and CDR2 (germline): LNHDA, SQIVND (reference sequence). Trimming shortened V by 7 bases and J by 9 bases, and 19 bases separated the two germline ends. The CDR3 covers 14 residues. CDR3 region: CASKGHGTTGEQFF. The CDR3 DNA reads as TGTGCCAGTAAGGGGCACGGAACCACGGGTGAGCAGTTCTTC. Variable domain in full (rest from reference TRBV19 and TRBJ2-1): DGGITQSPKYLFRKEGQNVTLSCEQNLNHDAMYWYRQDPGQGLRLIYYSQIVNDFQKGDIAEGYSVSREKKESFPLTVTSAQKNPTAFYLCASKGHGTTGEQFFGPGTRLTVL.

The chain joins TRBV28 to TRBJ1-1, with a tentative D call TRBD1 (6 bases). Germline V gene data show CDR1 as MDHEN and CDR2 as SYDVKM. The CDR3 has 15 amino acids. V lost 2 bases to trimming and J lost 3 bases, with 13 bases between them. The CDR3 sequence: CASSLGGVAYTEAFF. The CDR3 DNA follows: TGTGCCAGCAGTTTAGGGGGCGTTGCGTACACTGAAGCTTTCTTT.

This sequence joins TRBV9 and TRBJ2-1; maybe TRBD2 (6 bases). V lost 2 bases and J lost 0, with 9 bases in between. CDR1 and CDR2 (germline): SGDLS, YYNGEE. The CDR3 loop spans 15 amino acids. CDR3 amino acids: CASSVVGGSYNEQFF. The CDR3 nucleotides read TGTGCCAGCAGCGTTGTCGGGGGCTCCTACAATGAGCAGTTCTTC.

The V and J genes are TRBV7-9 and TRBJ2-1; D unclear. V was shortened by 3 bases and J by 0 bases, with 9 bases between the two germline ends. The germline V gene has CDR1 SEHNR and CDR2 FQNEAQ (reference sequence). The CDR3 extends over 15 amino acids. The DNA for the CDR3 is TGTGCCAGCAGCTTCGAGCCTAGCTCCTACAATGAGCAGTTCTTC. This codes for CASSFEPSSYNEQFF.

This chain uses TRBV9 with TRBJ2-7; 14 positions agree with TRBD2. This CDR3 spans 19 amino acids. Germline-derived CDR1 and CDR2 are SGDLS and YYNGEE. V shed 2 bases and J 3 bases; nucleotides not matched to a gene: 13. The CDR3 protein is CASSVPGTSGGPNFYEQYF. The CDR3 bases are TGTGCCAGCAGCGTCCCCGGGACTAGCGGGGGTCCCAATTTCTACGAGCAGTACTTC. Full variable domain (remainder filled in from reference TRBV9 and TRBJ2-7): DSGVTQTPKHLITATGQRVTLRCSPRSGDLSVYWYQQSLDQGLQFLIQYYNGEERAKGNILERFSAQQFPDLHSELNLSSLELGDSALYFCASSVPGTSGGPNFYEQYFGPGTRLTVT.

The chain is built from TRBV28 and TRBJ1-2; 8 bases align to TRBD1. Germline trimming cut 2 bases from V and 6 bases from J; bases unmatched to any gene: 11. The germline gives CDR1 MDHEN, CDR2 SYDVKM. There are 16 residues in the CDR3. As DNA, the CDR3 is TGTGCCAGCAGTTTAGAGACAGGGGTCCTAGGTCATGGCTACACCTTC. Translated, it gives CASSLETGVLGHGYTF.

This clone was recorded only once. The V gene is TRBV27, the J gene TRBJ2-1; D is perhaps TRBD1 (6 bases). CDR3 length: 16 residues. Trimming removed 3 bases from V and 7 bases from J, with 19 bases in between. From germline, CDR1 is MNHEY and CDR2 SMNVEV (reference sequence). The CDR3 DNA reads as TGTGCCAGCAGTTTCACAGGGCCACCTCCCTGGAATGAGCAGTTCTTC. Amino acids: CASSFTGPPPWNEQFF.

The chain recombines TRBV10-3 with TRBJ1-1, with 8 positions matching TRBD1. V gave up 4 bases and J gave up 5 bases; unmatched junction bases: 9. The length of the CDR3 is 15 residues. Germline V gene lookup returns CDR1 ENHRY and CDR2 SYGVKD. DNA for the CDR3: TGTGCCATCAGTGGGTCGACAGGGGCGATAACTGAAGCTTTCTTT. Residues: CAISGSTGAITEAFF.